The table lists the clone carrying this TCR beta chain with many counts. Its specificity is unknown. The CDR3 consists of 13 residues. CDR1 and CDR2 (germline): SGHRS, YFSETQ. Deletions cut 4 bases from V and 6 bases from J, with 13 bases between. Samples came from axillary lymph nodes draining the breast cancer. This entry comes from a study of breast tumors, draining lymph nodes, adjacent tissues. Study-level results: Findings are consistent with lymph node origin and intratumoral expansion of most tumor T cells. Tumors had less TCR diversity than lymph nodes, more than nontumor tissue.

TCRdb re-called the multiplex PCR reads through MiXCR, storing one row per CDR3 protein. The table lists some 130,000 distinct CDR3 sequences, less than 25% of them singletons. This TCR was sampled from a female donor with breast cancer. Some clones in this sample may be carry-over from other donors' samples. Sequencing was done on a sample of axillary lymph node tissue. The V and J genes are TRBV5-1 and TRBJ1-2, with a tentative D call TRBD1 (6 bases). The CDR3 spells CASSVENRDGYTF. The CDR3 DNA is TGCGCCAGCAGCGTCGAGAACAGGGATGGCTACACCTTC.